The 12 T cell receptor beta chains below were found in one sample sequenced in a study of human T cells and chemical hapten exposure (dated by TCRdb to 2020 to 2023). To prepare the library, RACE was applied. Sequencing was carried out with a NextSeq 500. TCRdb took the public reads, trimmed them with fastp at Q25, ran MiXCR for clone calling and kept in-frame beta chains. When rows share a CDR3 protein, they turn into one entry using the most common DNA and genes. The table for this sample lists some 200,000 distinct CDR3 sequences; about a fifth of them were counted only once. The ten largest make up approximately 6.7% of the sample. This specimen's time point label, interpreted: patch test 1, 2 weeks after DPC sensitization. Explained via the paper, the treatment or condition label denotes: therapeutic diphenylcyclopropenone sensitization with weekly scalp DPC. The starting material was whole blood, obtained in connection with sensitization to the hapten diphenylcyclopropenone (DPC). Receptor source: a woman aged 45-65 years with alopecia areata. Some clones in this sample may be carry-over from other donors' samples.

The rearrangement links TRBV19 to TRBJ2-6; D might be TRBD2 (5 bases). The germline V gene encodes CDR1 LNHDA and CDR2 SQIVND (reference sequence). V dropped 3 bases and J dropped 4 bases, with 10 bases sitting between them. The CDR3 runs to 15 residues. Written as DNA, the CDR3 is TGTGCCAGTAGTATCCTAGCTCCGGGGGCCAACGTCCTGACTTTC. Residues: CASSILAPGANVLTF.

CDR3 nucleotides: TGTGCCAGCAGTTATAAGGGAACAACAGATACGCAGTATTTT. This sequence encodes CASSYKGTTDTQYF. This chain joins TRBV6-6 and TRBJ2-3; D is ambiguous. The CDR3 is 14 amino acids. The germline V gene has CDR1 MNHNY and CDR2 SVGAGI (reference sequence). V was clipped by 3 bases and J by 3 bases, with 10 bases between them.

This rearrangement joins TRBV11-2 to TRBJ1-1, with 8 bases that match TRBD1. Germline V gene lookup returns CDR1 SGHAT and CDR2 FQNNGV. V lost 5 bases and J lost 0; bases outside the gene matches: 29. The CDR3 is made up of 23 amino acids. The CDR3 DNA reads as TGTGCCAGCAGCACTGGGGACGGACTATATGGACAGGGAAAAACCCGCATGAACACTGAAGCTTTCTTT. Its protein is CASSTGDGLYGQGKTRMNTEAFF.

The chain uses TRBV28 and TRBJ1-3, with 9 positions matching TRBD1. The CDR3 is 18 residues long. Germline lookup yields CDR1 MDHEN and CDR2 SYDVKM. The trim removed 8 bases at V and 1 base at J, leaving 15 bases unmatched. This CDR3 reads CASVRDRANWRSGNTIYF. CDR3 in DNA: TGTGCCAGCGTCCGGGACAGGGCTAATTGGAGGTCTGGAAACACCATATATTTT.

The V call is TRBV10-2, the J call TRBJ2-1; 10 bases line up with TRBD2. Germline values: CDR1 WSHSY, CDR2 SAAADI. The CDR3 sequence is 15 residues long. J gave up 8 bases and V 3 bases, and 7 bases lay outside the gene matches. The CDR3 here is CASSDSGRAFDEQFF. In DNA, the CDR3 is TGCGCCAGCAGTGACAGCGGGAGGGCCTTTGATGAGCAGTTCTTC.

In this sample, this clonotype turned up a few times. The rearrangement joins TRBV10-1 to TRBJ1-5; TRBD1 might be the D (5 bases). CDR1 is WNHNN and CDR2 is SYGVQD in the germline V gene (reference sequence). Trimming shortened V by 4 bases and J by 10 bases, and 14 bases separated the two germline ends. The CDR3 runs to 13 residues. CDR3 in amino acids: CASSGSGVQPQHF. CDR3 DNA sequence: TGCGCCAGCAGTGGGTCGGGGGTTCAACCCCAGCATTTT.

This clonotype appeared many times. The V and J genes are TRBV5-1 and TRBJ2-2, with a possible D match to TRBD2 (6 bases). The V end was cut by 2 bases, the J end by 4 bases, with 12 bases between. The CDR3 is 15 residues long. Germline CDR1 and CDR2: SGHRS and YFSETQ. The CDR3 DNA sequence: TGCGCCAGCAGCTTAGACGGGAGAGGCACCGGGGAGCTGTTTTTT. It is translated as CASSLDGRGTGELFF.

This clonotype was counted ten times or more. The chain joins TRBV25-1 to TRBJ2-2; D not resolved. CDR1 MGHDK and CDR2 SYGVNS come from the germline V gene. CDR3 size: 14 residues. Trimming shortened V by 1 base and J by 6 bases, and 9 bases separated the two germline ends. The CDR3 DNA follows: TGTGCCAGCAGTGAATTTGGGTCGTCCGGGGAGCTGTTTTTT. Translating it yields CASSEFGSSGELFF.

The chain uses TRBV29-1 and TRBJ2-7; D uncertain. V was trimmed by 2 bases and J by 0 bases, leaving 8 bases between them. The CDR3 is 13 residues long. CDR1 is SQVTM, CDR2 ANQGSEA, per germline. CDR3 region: CSVEPGSSYEQYF. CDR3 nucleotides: TGCAGCGTTGAACCAGGTTCCTCCTACGAGCAGTACTTC.

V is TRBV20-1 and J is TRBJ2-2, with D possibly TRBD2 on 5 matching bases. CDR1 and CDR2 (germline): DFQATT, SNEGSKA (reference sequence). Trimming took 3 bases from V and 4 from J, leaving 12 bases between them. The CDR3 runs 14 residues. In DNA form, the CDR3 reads TGCAGTGCTAGTGTTGCGGGCGGCACCGGGGAGCTGTTTTTT. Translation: CSASVAGGTGELFF.

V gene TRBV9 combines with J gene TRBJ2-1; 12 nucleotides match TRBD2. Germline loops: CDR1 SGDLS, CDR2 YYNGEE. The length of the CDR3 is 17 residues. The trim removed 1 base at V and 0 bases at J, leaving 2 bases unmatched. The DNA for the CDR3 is TGTGCCAGCAGCGTAAAGGGACTAGCGGGCTCCTACAATGAGCAGTTCTTC. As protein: CASSVKGLAGSYNEQFF.

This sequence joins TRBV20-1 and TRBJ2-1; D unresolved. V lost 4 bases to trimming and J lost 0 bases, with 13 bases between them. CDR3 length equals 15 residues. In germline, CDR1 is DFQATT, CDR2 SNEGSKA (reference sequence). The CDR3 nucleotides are TGCAGTGCTACCCCAATCCGGAGCTCCTACAATGAGCAGTTCTTC. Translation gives CSATPIRSSYNEQFF.